One sample yielded the 5 T cell receptor beta chains listed below, sequenced in a study of T cell repertoires in cytomegalovirus infection. TCRdb fed the reads into MiXCR, producing one record per CDR3 protein. The repertoire holds 200,000 or so distinct CDR3 sequences, over 25% seen once, with approximately 30% in the top ten. The sequencing input was PBMCs. The receptors were gathered from a human donor in good health (CMV status not recorded). Some clones in this sample may be carry-over from other donors' samples.

There are a few counts of this clonotype. The J gene is TRBJ2-1, the V gene TRBV7-2, with D perhaps TRBD1 or TRBD2 (6 bases each). Deletions cut 0 bases from V and 8 bases from J, with 14 bases between. CDR3 length: 15 amino acids. Germline V gene data show CDR1 as SGHTA and CDR2 as FQGNSA. CDR3 DNA: TGTGCCAGCAGCTTAGCAGACGGGGGCTGGGATGAGCAGTTCTTC. Translation: CASSLADGGWDEQFF.

A few counts support this clonotype. The chain is built from TRBV2 and TRBJ1-4; D perhaps matches TRBD1 (6 bases). Germline CDR1 SNHLY, CDR2 FYNNEI. Deletions cut 10 bases from V and 8 bases from J, with 20 bases between. CDR3 length: 14 residues. CDR3 bases: TGTGCCATCTTCGAGGGGGAAAGGGGAGAAAAACTGTTTTTT. Its protein is CAIFEGERGEKLFF.

The table lists this clonotype with a few counts. This chain connects TRBV7-2 to TRBJ2-5, with 14 bases identical to TRBD2. The CDR3 spans 15 residues. Germline trimming cut 3 bases from V and 4 bases from J; bases unmatched to any gene: 1. Germline assignment: CDR1 SGHTA and CDR2 FQGNSA. The CDR3, as DNA: TGTGCCAGCAGCTTGACTAGCGGGGGGGGAGAGACCCAGTACTTC. Translated, it gives CASSLTSGGGETQYF.

The V gene is TRBV6-2 or TRBV6-3, the J gene TRBJ2-1, with D perhaps assigned TRBD1 or TRBD2 (6 bases each). The V and J ends lost 7 bases and 3 bases respectively, with 13 bases between them. CDR3 size: 14 residues. CDR1 MNHEY and CDR2 SVGEGT come from the germline V gene. CDR3 nucleotides: TGTGCCAGCACCTTCGGGGGCAGCTACAATGAGCAGTTCTTC. This sequence encodes CASTFGGSYNEQFF.

V and J are TRBV6-2 or TRBV6-3 and TRBJ2-1, with TRBD2 matching 7 bases. Germline V gene data show CDR1 as MNHEY and CDR2 as SVGEGT. The junction had 11 bases not matched to a gene; V was cut back by 6 bases and J by 6 bases. The CDR3 is 15 residues long. The CDR3 loop reads CASSSPRAGINEQFF. The DNA of the CDR3 is TGTGCCAGCAGCTCCCCAAGAGCGGGGATCAATGAGCAGTTCTTC.